The 18 T cell receptor beta chains in this list originate from one sample, sequenced in a study of T cell repertoires in ileal Crohn's disease. This table comes from immunoSEQ multiplex PCR, and its TCRdb copy is limited to in-frame clones, with some not included. The sample includes over 9,000 clones, more than 60% of them seen just once. As to time point: neoterminal ileum biopsy at postoperative endoscopy, about 6 months after surgery. Sequencing input: ileal tissue. The receptor set was obtained from an adult with Crohn's disease.

The chain is built from TRBV7-9 and TRBJ1-1, with D tentatively TRBD1 (5 bases). The germline V gene has CDR1 SEHNR and CDR2 FQNEAQ (reference sequence). V was clipped by 1 base and J by 11 bases, with 11 bases between them. This CDR3 spans 12 amino acids. CDR3 sequence reads: CASSLGTRMAFF. DNA for the CDR3: TGTGCCAGCAGCTTAGGGACACGTATGGCTTTCTTT. The full variable domain, with the rest looked up from reference TRBV7-9 and TRBJ1-1, is DTGVSQNPRHKITKRGQNVTFRCDPISEHNRLYWYRQTLGQGPEFLTYFQNEAQLEKSRLLSDRFSAERPKGSFSTLEIQRTEQGDSAMYLCASSLGTRMAFFGQGTRLTVV.

The V call is TRBV7-2, the J call TRBJ1-2; D not certain. This CDR3 has 17 residues. Germline V gene data show CDR1 as SGHTA and CDR2 as FQGNSA. The V end was cut by 7 bases, the J end by 8 bases, with 29 bases between. The CDR3 sequence is CASTFDIGRVGPWGYTF. DNA for the CDR3: TGTGCCAGCACCTTCGACATAGGGAGGGTCGGACCTTGGGGCTACACCTTC.

The V call is TRBV6-1, the J call TRBJ1-2, with a possible D match to TRBD1 (6 bases). Germline lookup yields CDR1 MNHNS and CDR2 SASEGT. The V gene lost 5 bases and the J gene lost 0 bases, with 13 bases spanning the gap. This CDR3 spans 15 amino acids. DNA for the CDR3: TGTGCCAGCAGTATCCAGGGGCGCACTAACTATGGCTACACCTTC. Its translation is CASSIQGRTNYGYTF.

The chain is built from TRBV4-3 and TRBJ2-6; TRBD1 matches 7 bases. This CDR3 region has 17 residues. V was clipped by 3 bases and J by 0 bases; unmatched bases: 5. Germline V lookup: CDR1 LGHNA, CDR2 YSLEER. CDR3 sequence: CASSQGQTVSGANVLTF. For the CDR3, the DNA is TGCGCCAGCAGCCAGGGACAGACTGTCTCTGGGGCCAACGTCCTGACTTTC.

In its sample, this clone was seen a few times. Other DNA sequences in this specimen translate into the identical CDR3. This chain joins TRBV18 and TRBJ1-2, with a tentative D call TRBD1 (6 bases). The CDR3 consists of 13 residues. The ends were cut back, 3 bases at V and 2 bases at J, with 7 bases in the middle. Germline-derived CDR1 and CDR2 are KGHSH and LQKENI. The DNA of the CDR3 is TGTGCCAGCTCACCCGGGACAAACTATGGCTACACCTTC. Protein: CASSPGTNYGYTF. Full variable domain (rest looked up from reference TRBV18 and TRBJ1-2): NAGVMQNPRHLVRRRGQEARLRCSPMKGHSHVYWYRQLPEEGLKFMVYLQKENIIDESGMPKERFSAEFPKEGPSILRIQQVVRGDSAAYFCASSPGTNYGYTFGSGTRLTVV.

The chain uses TRBV9 and TRBJ1-2; weak D call: TRBD1 (6 bases). The V end was cut by 1 base, the J end by 4 bases, with 20 bases between. CDR1 is SGDLS, CDR2 YYNGEE, per germline. The CDR3 loop spans 17 amino acids. CDR3 region: CASSVHRAGGASYGYTF. CDR3 sequence (DNA): TGTGCCAGCAGCGTACACAGGGCGGGGGGGGCATCCTATGGCTACACCTTC.

Here the CDR3 DNA reads TGCGCCAGCAGTGAGAGGCCGGAGAGGAACACTGAAGCTTTCTTT. Translated: CASSERPERNTEAFF. The gene calls are TRBV10-2 and TRBJ1-1; D is undetermined. This CDR3 is built from 15 residues. V was shortened by 2 bases and J by 1 base, with 11 bases between the two germline ends. From germline, CDR1 is WSHSY and CDR2 SAAADI.

The V gene is TRBV29-1, the J gene TRBJ1-1; TRBD1 might be the D (5 bases). The germline V gene encodes CDR1 SQVTM and CDR2 ANQGSEA. V gave up 4 bases and J gave up 1 base, with 10 bases separating them. The CDR3 length is 13 residues. The CDR3 DNA is TGCAGCGTTGGGTTGGGGCCGAACACTGAAGCTTTCTTT. Its translation: CSVGLGPNTEAFF.

The chain carries TRBV19 and TRBJ2-7, with D possibly TRBD2 on 5 matching bases. Trimming removed 0 bases at V and 3 bases at J, with 15 bases between. The CDR3 contains 16 residues. The germline CDR1 and CDR2 sequences are LNHDA and SQIVND (reference sequence). Here the CDR3 DNA reads TGTGCCAGTAGTATAGATGGCGGGTCTCAACGCTACGAGCAGTACTTC. Translating it yields CASSIDGGSQRYEQYF.

This clone has a single count. This sequence joins TRBV19 and TRBJ2-2; TRBD1 might be the D (6 bases). This CDR3 contains 14 residues. Germline V gives CDR1 LNHDA, CDR2 SQIVND (reference sequence). The V end lost 7 bases, the J end lost 9 bases, and 18 bases lay between the germline ends. In nucleotides, the CDR3 is TGTGCCAGTAAAGGCAGGGGAGAGTTGAGGGAGCTGTTTTTT. Residues: CASKGRGELRELFF.

The chain recombines TRBV2 with TRBJ2-7, with a possible D match to TRBD2 (6 bases). The CDR3 has 13 amino acids. CDR1 and CDR2 (germline): SNHLY, FYNNEI. Deletions cut 6 bases from V and 2 bases from J, with 11 bases between. The CDR3: CASREAGTYEQYF. CDR3 nucleotide sequence: TGTGCCAGCAGGGAGGCGGGGACCTACGAGCAGTACTTC.

A single count supports this clone. The V and J genes are TRBV5-1 and TRBJ2-7; 7 bases align to TRBD1. Trimming at V came to 0 bases and at J to 0 bases, leaving 3 bases not matched to a gene. This CDR3 is built from 15 residues. Germline V gene lookup returns CDR1 SGHRS and CDR2 YFSETQ. The CDR3 region is CASSLGGTDSYEQYF. CDR3 DNA sequence: TGCGCCAGCAGCTTGGGGGGGACAGACTCCTACGAGCAGTACTTC.

The chain combines TRBV7-3 with TRBJ2-5; TRBD1 aligns across 9 bases. The CDR3 runs to 14 residues. Germline trimming cut 5 bases from V and 8 bases from J; bases unmatched to any gene: 9. Germline CDR1 is SGHTA and CDR2 is FQGTGA. CDR3 coding DNA: TGTGCCAGCAGCCCGGGACAGGGCCAAGGTACCCAGTACTTC. The encoded protein is CASSPGQGQGTQYF.

The gene calls are TRBV12-5 and TRBJ2-3; D is perhaps TRBD1 (6 bases). Germline loops: CDR1 LGHNT, CDR2 FRNRAP. The V gene lost 2 bases and the J gene lost 6 bases, with 12 bases spanning the gap. The CDR3 loop spans 14 amino acids. CDR3 loop: CASGLNRAGDTQYF. The CDR3 DNA reads TGTGCTAGTGGTTTGAACAGGGCGGGTGATACGCAGTATTTT. The entire variable domain, with the rest obtained from reference TRBV12-5 and TRBJ2-3, is as follows: DARVTQTPRHKVTEMGQEVTMRCQPILGHNTVFWYRQTMMQGLELLAYFRNRAPLDDSGMPKDRFSAEMPDATLATLKIQPSEPRDSAVYFCASGLNRAGDTQYFGPGTRLTVL.

The J gene is TRBJ2-5, the V gene TRBV27; the D gene is possibly TRBD1 (5 bases). This CDR3 has 15 amino acids. CDR1 and CDR2 (germline): MNHEY, SMNVEV (reference sequence). V lost 2 bases to trimming and J lost 1 base, with 11 bases between them. DNA of the CDR3: TGTGCCAGCAGTTTAAACACAGGTAGCCAAGAGACCCAGTACTTC. Its protein is CASSLNTGSQETQYF.

The chain carries TRBV6-1 and TRBJ1-2; 8 positions match TRBD1. J lost 8 bases, V lost 2 bases, and 4 bases had no gene match. Germline V gene lookup returns CDR1 MNHNS and CDR2 SASEGT. The CDR3 is 13 amino acids. The CDR3 protein is CASSEWSGGGYTF. In nucleotides, the CDR3 is TGTGCCAGCAGTGAATGGTCAGGGGGCGGCTACACCTTC.

The gene calls are TRBV6-5 and TRBJ2-2; 7 nucleotides agree with TRBD1. The ends lost 7 bases at V and 1 base at J; junction bases unmatched: 3. This CDR3 is built from 14 residues. Germline assignment: CDR1 MNHEY and CDR2 SVGAGI. The CDR3, as DNA: TGTGCCAGCAACCGACAGGGGAACACCGGGGAGCTGTTTTTT. Amino acid sequence: CASNRQGNTGELFF.

The V and J genes are TRBV9 and TRBJ2-1, with D perhaps TRBD2 (5 bases). V lost 4 bases to trimming and J lost 1 base, with 12 bases between them. The germline V gene encodes CDR1 SGDLS and CDR2 YYNGEE. The length of the CDR3 is 15 residues. CDR3 DNA sequence: TGTGCCAGCAGCCCCCGTGAGCGGTCCTACAATGAGCAGTTCTTC. This codes for CASSPRERSYNEQFF.